The T cell receptor (beta chain) described here comes from a study of blood T cell repertoires in COVID-19. Study-level information: Acute and convalescent COVID-19 samples came from the United States, Italy and Spain.

Original methodology: Cell counts per sample came from amplifying reference gene primers. Clones were sequenced by immunoSEQ multiplex PCR, and TCRdb holds only the in-frame ones, with some missing. That table supplies the V and J calls and clone size; D and trimming were determined from the DNA. The sample carries about 330,000 clones, over 70% recorded once. The TCR sequence derives from a woman between 50 and 59 years old with acute or convalescent COVID-19. Sequenced: peripheral blood.

The chain's CDR3 is CASSLDRRNQPQHF. The CDR3 coding sequence is TGTGCCAGCAGCTTGGACAGACGCAATCAGCCCCAGCATTTT. The chain has TRBV7-8 and TRBJ1-5; D may be TRBD1 (6 bases). The V gene's germline CDR1 is SGHVS and CDR2 FQNEAQ. The CDR3 consists of 14 residues. V shed 3 bases and J shed 2 bases, with 8 bases lying between them.